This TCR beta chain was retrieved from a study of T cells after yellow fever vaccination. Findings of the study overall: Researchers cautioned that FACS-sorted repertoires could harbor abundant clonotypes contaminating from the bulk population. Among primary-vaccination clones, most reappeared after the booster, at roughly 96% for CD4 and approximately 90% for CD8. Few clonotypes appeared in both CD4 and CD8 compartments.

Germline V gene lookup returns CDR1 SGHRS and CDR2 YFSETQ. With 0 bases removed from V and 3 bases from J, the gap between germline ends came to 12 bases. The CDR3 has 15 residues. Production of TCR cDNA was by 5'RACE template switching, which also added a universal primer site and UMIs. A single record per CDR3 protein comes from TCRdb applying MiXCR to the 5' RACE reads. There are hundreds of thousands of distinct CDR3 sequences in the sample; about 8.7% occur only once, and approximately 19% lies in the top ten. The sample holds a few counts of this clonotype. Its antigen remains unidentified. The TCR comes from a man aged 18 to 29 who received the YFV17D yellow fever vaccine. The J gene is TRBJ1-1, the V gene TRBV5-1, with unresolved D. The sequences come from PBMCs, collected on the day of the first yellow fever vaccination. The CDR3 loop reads CASSLAGFWYTEAFF. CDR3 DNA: TGCGCCAGCAGCTTGGCCGGGTTCTGGTACACTGAAGCTTTCTTT. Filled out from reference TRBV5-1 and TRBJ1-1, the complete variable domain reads KAGVTQTPRYLIKTRGQQVTLSCSPISGHRSVSWYQQTPGQGLQFLFEYFSETQRNKGNFPGRFSGRQFSNSRSEMNVSTLELGDSALYLCASSLAGFWYTEAFFGQGTRLTVV.